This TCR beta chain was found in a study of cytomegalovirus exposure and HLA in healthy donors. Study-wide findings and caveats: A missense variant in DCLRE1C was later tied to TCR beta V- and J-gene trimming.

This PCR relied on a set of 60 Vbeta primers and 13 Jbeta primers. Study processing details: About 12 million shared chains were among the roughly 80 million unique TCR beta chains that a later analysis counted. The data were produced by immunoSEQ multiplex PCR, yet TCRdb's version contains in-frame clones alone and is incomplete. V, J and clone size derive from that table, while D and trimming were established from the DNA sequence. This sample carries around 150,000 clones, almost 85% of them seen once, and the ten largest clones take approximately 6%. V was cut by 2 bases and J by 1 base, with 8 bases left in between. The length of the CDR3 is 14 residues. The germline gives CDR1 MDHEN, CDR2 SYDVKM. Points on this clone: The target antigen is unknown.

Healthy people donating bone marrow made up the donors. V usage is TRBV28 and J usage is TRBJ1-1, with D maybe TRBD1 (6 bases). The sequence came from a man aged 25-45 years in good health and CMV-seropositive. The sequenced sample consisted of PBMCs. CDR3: CASSLTGPNTEAFF. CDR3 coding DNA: TGTGCCAGCAGTTTAACAGGGCCGAACACTGAAGCTTTCTTT.